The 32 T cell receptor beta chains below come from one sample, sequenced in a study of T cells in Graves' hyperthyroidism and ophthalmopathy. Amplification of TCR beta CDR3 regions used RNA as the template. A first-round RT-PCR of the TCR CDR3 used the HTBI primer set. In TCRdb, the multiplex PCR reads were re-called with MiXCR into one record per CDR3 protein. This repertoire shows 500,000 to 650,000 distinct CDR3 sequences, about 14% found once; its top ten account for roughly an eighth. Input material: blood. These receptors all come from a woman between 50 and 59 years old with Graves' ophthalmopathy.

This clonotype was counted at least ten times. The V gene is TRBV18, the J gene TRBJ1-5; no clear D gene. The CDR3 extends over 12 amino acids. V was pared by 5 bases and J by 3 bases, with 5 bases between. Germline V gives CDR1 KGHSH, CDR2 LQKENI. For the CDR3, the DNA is TGTGCCAGCTCAATCTCCAATCAGCCCCAGCATTTT. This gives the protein CASSISNQPQHF. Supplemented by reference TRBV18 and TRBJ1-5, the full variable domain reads NAGVMQNPRHLVRRRGQEARLRCSPMKGHSHVYWYRQLPEEGLKFMVYLQKENIIDESGMPKERFSAEFPKEGPSILRIQQVVRGDSAAYFCASSISNQPQHFGDGTRLSIL.

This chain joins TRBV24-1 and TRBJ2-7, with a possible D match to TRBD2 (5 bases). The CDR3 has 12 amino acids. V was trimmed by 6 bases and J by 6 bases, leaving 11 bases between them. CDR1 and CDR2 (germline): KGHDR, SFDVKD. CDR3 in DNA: TGTGCCACCAGTAGGGAGTTCGGCGAGCAGTACTTC. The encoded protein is CATSREFGEQYF.

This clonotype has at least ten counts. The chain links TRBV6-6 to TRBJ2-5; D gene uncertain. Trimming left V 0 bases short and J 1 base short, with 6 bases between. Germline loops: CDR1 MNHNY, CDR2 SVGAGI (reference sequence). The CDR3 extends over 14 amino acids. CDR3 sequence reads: CASSYSASQETQYF. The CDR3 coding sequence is TGTGCCAGCAGTTACTCTGCGTCCCAAGAGACCCAGTACTTC.

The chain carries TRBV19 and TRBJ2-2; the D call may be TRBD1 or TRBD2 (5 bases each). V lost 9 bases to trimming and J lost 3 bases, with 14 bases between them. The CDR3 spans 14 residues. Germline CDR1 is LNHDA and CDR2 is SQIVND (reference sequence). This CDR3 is CASLGTADTGELFF. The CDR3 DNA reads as TGTGCCAGCCTTGGGACGGCGGACACCGGGGAGCTGTTTTTT.

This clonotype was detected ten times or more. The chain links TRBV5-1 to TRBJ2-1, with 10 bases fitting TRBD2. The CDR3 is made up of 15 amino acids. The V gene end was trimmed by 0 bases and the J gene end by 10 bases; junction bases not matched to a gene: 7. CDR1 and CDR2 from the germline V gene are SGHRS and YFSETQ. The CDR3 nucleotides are TGCGCCAGCAGCTTGGGTCTAGCGGGAGCTCGGGAGCAGTTCTTC. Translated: CASSLGLAGAREQFF.

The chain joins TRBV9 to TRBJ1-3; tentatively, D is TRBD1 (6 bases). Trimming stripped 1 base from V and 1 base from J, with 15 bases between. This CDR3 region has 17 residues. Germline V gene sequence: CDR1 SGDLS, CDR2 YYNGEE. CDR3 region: CASSVREPGQSGNTIYF. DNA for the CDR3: TGTGCCAGCAGCGTAAGAGAACCGGGACAATCTGGAAACACCATATATTTT.

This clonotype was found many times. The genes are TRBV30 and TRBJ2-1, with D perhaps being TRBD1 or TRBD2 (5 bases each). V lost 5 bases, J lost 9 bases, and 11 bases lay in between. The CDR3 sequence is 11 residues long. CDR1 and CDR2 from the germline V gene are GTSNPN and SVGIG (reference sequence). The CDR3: CAWWDRVEQFF. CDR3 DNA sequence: TGTGCCTGGTGGGACCGGGTTGAGCAGTTCTTC.

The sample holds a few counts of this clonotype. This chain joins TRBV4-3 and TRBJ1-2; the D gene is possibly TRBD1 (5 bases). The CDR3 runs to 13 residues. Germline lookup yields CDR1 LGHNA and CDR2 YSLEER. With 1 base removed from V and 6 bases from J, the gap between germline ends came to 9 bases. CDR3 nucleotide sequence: TGCGCCAGCAGCCAAGGACAGCTCCATGGCTACACCTTC. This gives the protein CASSQGQLHGYTF.

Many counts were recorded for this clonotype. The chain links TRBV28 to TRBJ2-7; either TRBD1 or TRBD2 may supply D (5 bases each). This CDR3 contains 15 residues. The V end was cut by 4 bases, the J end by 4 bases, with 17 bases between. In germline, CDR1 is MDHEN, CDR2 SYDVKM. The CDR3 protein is CASSSPGTTRYEQYF. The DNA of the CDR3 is TGTGCCAGCAGTTCTCCCGGGACCACGCGATACGAGCAGTACTTC.

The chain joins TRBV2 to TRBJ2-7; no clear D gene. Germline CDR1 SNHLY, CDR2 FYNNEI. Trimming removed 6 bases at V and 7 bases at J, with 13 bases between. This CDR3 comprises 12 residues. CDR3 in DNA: TGTGCCAGCAGGCGGAACACCGGGGAGCAGTACTTC. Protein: CASRRNTGEQYF. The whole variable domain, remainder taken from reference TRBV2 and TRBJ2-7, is EPEVTQTPSHQVTQMGQEVILRCVPISNHLYFYWYRQILGQKVEFLVSFYNNEISEKSEIFDDQFSVERPDGSNFTLKIRSTKLEDSAMYFCASRRNTGEQYFGPGTRLTVT.

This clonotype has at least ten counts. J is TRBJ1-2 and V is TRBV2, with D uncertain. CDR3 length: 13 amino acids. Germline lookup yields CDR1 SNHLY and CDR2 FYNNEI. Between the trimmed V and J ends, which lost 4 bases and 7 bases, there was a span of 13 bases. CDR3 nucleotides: TGTGCCAGCAGTGTAGACTCTCAAGGTGGCTACACCTTC. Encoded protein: CASSVDSQGGYTF.

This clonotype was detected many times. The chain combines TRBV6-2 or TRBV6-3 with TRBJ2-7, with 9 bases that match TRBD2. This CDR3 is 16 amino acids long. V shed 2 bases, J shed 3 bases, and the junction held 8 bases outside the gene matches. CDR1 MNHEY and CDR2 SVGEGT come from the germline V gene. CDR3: CASSYARIAGVYEQYF. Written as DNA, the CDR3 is TGTGCCAGCAGTTACGCTCGAATAGCGGGAGTCTACGAGCAGTACTTC.

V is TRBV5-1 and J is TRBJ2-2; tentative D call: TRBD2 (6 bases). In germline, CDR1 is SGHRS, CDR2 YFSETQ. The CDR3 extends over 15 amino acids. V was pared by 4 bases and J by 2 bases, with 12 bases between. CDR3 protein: CASSRGTGNTGELFF. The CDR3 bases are TGCGCCAGCAGCCGGGGGACTGGAAACACCGGGGAGCTGTTTTTT.

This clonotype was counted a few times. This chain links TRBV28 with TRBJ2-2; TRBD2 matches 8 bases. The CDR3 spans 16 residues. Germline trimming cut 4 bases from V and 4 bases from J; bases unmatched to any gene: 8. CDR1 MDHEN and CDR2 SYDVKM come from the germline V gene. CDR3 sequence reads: CASSSLPGLVTGELFF. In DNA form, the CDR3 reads TGTGCCAGCAGTTCCCTACCGGGACTAGTCACCGGGGAGCTGTTTTTT.

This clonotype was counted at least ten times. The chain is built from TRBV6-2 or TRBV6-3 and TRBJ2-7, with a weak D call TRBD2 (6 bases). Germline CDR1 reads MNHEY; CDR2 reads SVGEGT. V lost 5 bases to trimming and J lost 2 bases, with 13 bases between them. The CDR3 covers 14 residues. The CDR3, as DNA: TGTGCCAGCAGTCACGGCCGGAGGGCCTACGAGCAGTACTTC. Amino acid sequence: CASSHGRRAYEQYF.

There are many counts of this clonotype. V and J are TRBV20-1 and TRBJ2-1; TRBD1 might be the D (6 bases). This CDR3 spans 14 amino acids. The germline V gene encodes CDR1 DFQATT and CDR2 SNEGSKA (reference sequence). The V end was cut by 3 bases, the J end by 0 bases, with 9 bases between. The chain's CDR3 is CSARFRGSYNEQFF. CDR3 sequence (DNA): TGCAGTGCTAGGTTCAGGGGCTCCTACAATGAGCAGTTCTTC.

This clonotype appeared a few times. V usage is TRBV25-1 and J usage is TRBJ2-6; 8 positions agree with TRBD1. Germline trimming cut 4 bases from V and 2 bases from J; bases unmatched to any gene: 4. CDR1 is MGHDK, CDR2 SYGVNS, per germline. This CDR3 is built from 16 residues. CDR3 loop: CASSGQGAPGANVLTF. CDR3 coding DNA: TGTGCCAGCAGTGGGCAGGGGGCGCCTGGGGCCAACGTCCTGACTTTC.

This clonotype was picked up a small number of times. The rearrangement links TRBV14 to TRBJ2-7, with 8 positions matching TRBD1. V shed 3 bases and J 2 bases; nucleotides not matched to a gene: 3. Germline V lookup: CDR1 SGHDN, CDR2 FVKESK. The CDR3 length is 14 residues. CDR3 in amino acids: CASSQTGATYEQYF. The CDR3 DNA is TGTGCCAGCAGCCAGACAGGGGCCACCTACGAGCAGTACTTC.

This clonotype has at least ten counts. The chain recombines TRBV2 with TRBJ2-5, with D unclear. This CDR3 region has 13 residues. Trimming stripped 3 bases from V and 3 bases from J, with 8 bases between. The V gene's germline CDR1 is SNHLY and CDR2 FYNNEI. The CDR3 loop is CASSELVEETQYF. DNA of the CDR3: TGTGCCAGCAGTGAGCTAGTGGAAGAGACCCAGTACTTC.

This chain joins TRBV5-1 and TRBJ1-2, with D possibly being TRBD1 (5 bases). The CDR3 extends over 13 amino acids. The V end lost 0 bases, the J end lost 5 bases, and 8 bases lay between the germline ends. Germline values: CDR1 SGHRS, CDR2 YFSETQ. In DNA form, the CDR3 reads TGCGCCAGCAGCTTGGTAGGGGAGTATGGCTACACCTTC. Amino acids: CASSLVGEYGYTF.

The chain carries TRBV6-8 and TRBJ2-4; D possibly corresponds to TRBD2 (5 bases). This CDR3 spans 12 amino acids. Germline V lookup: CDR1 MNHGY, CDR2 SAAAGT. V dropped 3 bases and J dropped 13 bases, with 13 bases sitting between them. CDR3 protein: CASSYTPRGQYF. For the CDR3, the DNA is TGTGCCAGCAGTTATACACCCCGGGGACAGTACTTC.

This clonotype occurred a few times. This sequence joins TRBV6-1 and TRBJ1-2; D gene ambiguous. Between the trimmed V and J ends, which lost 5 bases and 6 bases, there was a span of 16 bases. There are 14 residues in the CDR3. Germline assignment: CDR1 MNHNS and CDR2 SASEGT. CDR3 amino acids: CASSTTRSTDGYTF. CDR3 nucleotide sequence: TGTGCCAGCAGTACCACACGGTCGACTGATGGCTACACCTTC.

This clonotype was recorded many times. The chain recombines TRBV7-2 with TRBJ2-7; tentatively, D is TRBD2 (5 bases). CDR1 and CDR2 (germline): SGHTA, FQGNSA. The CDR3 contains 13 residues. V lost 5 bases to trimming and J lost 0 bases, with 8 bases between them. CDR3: CASSLDYSYEQYF. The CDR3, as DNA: TGTGCCAGCAGCCTAGACTACTCCTACGAGCAGTACTTC.

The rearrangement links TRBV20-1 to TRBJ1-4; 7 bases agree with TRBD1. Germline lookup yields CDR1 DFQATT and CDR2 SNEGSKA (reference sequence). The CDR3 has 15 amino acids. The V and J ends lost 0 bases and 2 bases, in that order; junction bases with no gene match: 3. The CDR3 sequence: CSARDWGQTNEKLFF. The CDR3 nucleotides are TGCAGTGCTAGAGATTGGGGACAGACTAATGAAAAACTGTTTTTT.

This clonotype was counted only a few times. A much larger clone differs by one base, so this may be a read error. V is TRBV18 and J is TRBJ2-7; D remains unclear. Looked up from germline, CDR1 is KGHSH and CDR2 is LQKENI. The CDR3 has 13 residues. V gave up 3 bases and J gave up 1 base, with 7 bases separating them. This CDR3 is CASSPTESYEQYF. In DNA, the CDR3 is TGTGCCAGCTCACCCACAGAGTCCTACGAGCAGTACTTC. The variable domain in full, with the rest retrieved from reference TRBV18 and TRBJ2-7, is NAGVMQNPRHLVRRRGQEARLRCSPMKGHSHVYWYRQLPEEGLKFMVYLQKENIIDESGMPKERFSAEFPKEGPSILRIQQVVRGDSAAYFCASSPTESYEQYFGPGTRLTVT.

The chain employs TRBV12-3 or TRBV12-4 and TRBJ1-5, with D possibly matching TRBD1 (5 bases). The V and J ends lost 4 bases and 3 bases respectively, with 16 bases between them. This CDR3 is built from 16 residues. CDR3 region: CASSYGGVRNNQPQHF. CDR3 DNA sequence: TGTGCCAGCAGTTATGGAGGGGTGAGGAACAATCAGCCCCAGCATTTT.

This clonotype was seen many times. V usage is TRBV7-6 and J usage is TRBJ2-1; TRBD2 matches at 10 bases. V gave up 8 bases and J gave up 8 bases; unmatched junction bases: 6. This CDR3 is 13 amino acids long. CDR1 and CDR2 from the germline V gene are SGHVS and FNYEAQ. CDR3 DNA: TGTGCCAGCGGGCGACTAGCGGGCGATGAGCAGTTCTTC. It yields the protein CASGRLAGDEQFF.

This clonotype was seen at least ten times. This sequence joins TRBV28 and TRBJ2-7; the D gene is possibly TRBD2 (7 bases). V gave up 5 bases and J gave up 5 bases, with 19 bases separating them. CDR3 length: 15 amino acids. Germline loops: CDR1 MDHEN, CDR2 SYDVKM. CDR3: CASSAPGAGANEQYF. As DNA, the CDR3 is TGTGCCAGCAGTGCCCCAGGGGCGGGAGCTAACGAGCAGTACTTC.

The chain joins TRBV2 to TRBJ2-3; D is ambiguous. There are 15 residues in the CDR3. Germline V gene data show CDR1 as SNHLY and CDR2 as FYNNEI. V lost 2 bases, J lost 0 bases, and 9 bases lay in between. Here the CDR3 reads CASSETLPSTDTQYF. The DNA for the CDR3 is TGTGCCAGCAGTGAAACTCTCCCTAGCACAGATACGCAGTATTTT.

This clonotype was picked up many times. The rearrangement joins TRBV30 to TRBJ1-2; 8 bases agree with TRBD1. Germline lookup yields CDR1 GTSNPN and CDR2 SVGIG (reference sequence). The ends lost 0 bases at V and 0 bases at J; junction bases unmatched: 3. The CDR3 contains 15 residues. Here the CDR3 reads CAWSVQGGTNYGYTF. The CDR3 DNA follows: TGTGCCTGGAGTGTACAGGGGGGAACTAACTATGGCTACACCTTC.

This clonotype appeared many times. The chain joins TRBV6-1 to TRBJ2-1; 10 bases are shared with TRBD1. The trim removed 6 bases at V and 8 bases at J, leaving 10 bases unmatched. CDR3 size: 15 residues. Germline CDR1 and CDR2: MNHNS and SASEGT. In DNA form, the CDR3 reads TGTGCCAGCAGGAGCCAGGGACAGGGGTTGCATGAGCAGTTCTTC. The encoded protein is CASRSQGQGLHEQFF.

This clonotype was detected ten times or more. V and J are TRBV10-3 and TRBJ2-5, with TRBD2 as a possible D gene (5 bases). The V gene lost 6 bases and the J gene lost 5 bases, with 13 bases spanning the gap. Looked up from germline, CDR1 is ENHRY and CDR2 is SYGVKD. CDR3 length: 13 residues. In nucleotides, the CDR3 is TGTGCCATCAGCCGGGATTTGGGGGAGACCCAGTACTTC. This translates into CAISRDLGETQYF.